This TCR beta chain was profiled in a study of cytomegalovirus exposure and HLA in healthy donors. Study-wide points: Researchers reported that three CMV-associated chains were confirmed in vitro as CMV antigen-specific. There were some public TCRs occurring in many donors, but most TCR sequences were rare.

A word on this clone: Its cognate antigen is unknown.

Clones were sequenced by immunoSEQ multiplex PCR, and TCRdb holds only the in-frame ones, with some missing. The sample contains about 95,000 clones, 85% of which appear only once. Trimming took 5 bases from V and 4 from J, leaving 11 bases between them. The CDR3 spans 14 residues. Germline-derived CDR1 and CDR2 are SGHTA and FQGTGA. Sample: PBMCs. The sequence was obtained from a man aged 18-30 years in good health and CMV-seropositive. This chain uses TRBV7-3 with TRBJ2-2; a possible D gene is TRBD1 (6 bases). The CDR3 here is CASSTQGGTGELFF. The CDR3 bases are TGTGCCAGCAGCACCCAAGGGGGCACCGGGGAGCTGTTTTTT.